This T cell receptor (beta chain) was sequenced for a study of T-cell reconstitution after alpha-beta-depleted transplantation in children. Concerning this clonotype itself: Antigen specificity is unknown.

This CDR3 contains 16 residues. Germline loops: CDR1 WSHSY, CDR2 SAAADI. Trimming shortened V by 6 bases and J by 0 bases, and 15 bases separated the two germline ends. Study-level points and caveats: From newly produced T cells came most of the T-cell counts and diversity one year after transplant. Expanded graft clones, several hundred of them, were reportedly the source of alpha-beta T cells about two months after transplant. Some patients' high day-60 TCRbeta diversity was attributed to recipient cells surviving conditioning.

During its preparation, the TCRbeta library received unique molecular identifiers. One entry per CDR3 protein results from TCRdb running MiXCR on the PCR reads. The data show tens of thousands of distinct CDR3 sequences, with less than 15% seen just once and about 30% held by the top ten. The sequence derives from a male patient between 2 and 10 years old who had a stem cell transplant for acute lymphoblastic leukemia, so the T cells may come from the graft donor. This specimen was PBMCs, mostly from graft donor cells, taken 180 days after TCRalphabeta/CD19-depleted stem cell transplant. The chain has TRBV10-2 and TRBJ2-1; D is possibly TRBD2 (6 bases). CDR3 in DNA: TGCGCCAGCAGAAACCCCCGGGGGAGCTCCTACAATGAGCAGTTCTTC. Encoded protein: CASRNPRGSSYNEQFF.